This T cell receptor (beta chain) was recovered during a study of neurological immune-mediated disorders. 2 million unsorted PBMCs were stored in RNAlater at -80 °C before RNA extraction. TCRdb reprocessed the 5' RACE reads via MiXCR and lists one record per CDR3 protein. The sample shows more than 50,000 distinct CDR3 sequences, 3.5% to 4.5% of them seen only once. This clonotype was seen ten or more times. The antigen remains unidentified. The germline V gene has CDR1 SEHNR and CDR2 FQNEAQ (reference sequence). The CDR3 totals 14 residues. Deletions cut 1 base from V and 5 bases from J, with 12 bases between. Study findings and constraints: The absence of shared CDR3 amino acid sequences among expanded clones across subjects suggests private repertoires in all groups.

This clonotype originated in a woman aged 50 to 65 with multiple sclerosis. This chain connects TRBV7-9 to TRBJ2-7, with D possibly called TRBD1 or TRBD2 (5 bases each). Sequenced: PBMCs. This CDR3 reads CASSLVSMGDEQYF. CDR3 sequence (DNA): TGTGCCAGCAGCTTAGTCTCAATGGGGGACGAGCAGTACTTC.